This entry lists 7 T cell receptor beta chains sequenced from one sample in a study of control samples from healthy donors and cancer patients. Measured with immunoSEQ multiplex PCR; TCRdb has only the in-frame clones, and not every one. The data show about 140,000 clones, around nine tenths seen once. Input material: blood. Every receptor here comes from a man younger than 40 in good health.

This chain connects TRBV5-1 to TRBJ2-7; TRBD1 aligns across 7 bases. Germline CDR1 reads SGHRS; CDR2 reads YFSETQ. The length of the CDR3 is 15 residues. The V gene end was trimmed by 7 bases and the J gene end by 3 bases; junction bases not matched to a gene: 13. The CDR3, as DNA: TGCGCCAGCGCCGCGACTGGACAGGCGGTCTACGAGCAGTACTTC. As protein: CASAATGQAVYEQYF.

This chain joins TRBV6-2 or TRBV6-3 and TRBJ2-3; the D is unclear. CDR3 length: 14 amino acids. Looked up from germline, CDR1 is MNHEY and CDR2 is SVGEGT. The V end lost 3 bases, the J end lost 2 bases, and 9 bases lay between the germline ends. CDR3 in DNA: TGTGCCAGCAGTTATATGGGGTTCACAGATACGCAGTATTTT. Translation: CASSYMGFTDTQYF.

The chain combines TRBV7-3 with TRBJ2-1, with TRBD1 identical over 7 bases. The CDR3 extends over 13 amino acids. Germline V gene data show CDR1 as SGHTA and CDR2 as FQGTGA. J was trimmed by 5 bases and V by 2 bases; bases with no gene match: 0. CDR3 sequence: CASSLGTDNEQFF. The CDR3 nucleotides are TGTGCCAGCAGCTTAGGGACAGACAATGAGCAGTTCTTC.

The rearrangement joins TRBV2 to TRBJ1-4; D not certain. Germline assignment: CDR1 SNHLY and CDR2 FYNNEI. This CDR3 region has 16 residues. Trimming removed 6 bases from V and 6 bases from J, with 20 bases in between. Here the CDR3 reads CASSVNAQTMDEKLFF. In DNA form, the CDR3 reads TGTGCCAGCAGCGTAAATGCCCAGACGATGGATGAAAAACTGTTTTTT.

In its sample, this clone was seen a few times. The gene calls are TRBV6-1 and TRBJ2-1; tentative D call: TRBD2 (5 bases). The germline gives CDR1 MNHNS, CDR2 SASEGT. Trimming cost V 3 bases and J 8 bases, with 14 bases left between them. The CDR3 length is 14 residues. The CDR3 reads CASSDFRGLDEQFF. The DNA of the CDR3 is TGTGCCAGCAGTGATTTTCGGGGTTTGGATGAGCAGTTCTTC.

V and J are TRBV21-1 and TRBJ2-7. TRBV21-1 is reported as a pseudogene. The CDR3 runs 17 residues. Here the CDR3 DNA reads TGTGCCAGCAGCATCCAAGGATTAATTAGAGACTCCTACGAGCAGTACTTC. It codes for CASSIQGLIRDSYEQYF.

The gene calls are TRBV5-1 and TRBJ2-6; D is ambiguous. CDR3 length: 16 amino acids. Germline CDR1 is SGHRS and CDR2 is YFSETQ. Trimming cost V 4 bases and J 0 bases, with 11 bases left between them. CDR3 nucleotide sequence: TGCGCCAGCAGCCCGGTTCTGAACTCTGGGGCCAACGTCCTGACTTTC. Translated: CASSPVLNSGANVLTF.